This T cell receptor (beta chain) was recorded in a study of T cells in Graves' hyperthyroidism and ophthalmopathy. CDR1 SQVTM and CDR2 ANQGSEA come from the germline V gene. There are 8 residues in the CDR3. Note on this clonotype: The junction departs from the called germline gene at one end, perhaps through a read error.

Amplified TCR beta CDR3 regions came from RNA transcripts. When the TCR CDR3 underwent first-round RT-PCR, the HTBI primer set was used. TCRdb independently ran MiXCR on the multiplex PCR reads; one entry per CDR3 protein. The profile shows about 59,000 distinct CDR3 sequences, 53% of them singletons. This TCR was recovered from an older woman with Graves' ophthalmopathy. The chain combines TRBV29-1 with TRBJ1-1; D call uncertain. Sequenced input: blood. The CDR3 here is CSVAEAFF. The CDR3 DNA sequence: TGCAGCGTTGCTGAGGCTTTCTTT.